The rows below give T cell receptor beta chains drawn from one sample of a study of T cells in Graves' hyperthyroidism and ophthalmopathy. TCRdb reprocessed the multiplex PCR reads via MiXCR and lists one record per CDR3 protein. The profile shows roughly 560,000 distinct CDR3 sequences, about 15% of them singletons. What was sequenced was blood. The receptors were sampled from a woman between 35 and 50 years old with Graves' ophthalmopathy. Each CDR3 is given with its conserved first and last residue.

>TRBJ1-1|12|TRBV10-1
CASRDSGTEAFF
>TRBJ1-2|14|TRBV7-9
CASSLSQYSYGYTF
>TRBJ1-2|14|TRBV28
CASSSGSFGYGYTF
>TRBJ1-5|16|TRBV15
CATSRAGPNSNQPQHF
>TRBJ2-5|14|TRBV7-2
CASSLLSTSETQYF
>TRBJ1-1|12|TRBV20-1
CSAIGENTEAFF
>TRBJ2-7|16|TRBV2
CASSANRGAPAYEQYF
>TRBJ1-2|18|TRBV28
CASTPGTDTLSLNYGYTF
>TRBJ2-7|14|TRBV27
CASSTSGSHFEQYF
>TRBJ2-3|18|TRBV25-1
CASSGPARPGGGTDTQYF
>TRBJ1-2|12|TRBV19
CASTPGQYGYTF
>TRBJ1-2|14|TRBV7-8
CASSSRQDGSGYTF
>TRBJ2-7|15|TRBV10-3
CAILREEREGYEQYF
>TRBJ1-1|14|TRBV10-3
CAISDRGPHTEAFF
>TRBJ1-1|14|TRBV10-2
CASSDRGGGTEAFF
>TRBJ1-1|15|TRBV20-1
CSAIVRVSMNTEAFF